This T cell receptor beta chain was obtained from a study of T cell responses to AZD1222 COVID-19 vaccine. General study results and limits: The sample set comprised mostly white British donors with more females, and clonal diversity was possibly underestimated. Recipients of two AZD1222 doses showed rising Spike-specific TCR breadth and depth.

Repertoires were generated with immunoSEQ multiplex PCR, while TCRdb's copy carries only in-frame clones and drops some. Among 110,000 to 150,000 clones, roughly 93% were seen once, and the ten largest hold over 0.9%. About this clone itself: The antigen remains unidentified.

This TCR derives from an adult in good health. This specimen consisted of peripheral blood, obtained on day 0 of MenACWY control vaccination.

For the CDR3, the DNA is TGTGCCGCCCGGAGAGGAAAGAACACTGAAGCTTTCTTT. Translating gives CAARRGKNTEAFF. The rearrangement joins TRBV28 to TRBJ1-1; the D is unclear. Germline V gene data show CDR1 as MDHEN and CDR2 as SYDVKM. Trimming removed 11 bases at V and 1 base at J, with 14 bases between. This CDR3 contains 13 residues.